The 23 T cell receptor beta chains below all came from one sample that was sequenced in a study of blood T cell repertoires in COVID-19. The data were produced by immunoSEQ multiplex PCR, yet TCRdb's version contains in-frame clones alone and is incomplete. Of roughly 62,000 clones listed, 70% to 85% are singletons. Sequences were obtained from peripheral blood. The receptors come from a man between 60 and 75 years old with acute or convalescent COVID-19.

The chain carries TRBV11-2 and TRBJ2-5, with D tentatively TRBD1 (6 bases). Germline CDR1 SGHAT, CDR2 FQNNGV. This CDR3 spans 15 amino acids. The germline V and J ends were trimmed by 3 bases and 1 base, with 12 bases remaining between them. CDR3 nucleotide sequence: TGTGCCAGCAGCTTCGGTCAGGGGTTCCAAGAGACCCAGTACTTC. It translates to CASSFGQGFQETQYF.

V is TRBV7-9 and J is TRBJ1-1; D unresolved. The CDR3 is 18 amino acids. Trimming left V 3 bases short and J 3 bases short, with 23 bases between. CDR1 SEHNR and CDR2 FQNEAQ come from the germline V gene (reference sequence). This CDR3 is CASSFLQSEGRVDTEAFF. The CDR3 DNA reads as TGTGCCAGCAGCTTTTTGCAATCGGAGGGAAGGGTCGACACTGAAGCTTTCTTT.

This clone was picked up one time. V gene TRBV6-5 combines with J gene TRBJ2-5; 11 nucleotides agree with TRBD2. The V gene end was trimmed by 6 bases and the J gene end by 3 bases; junction bases not matched to a gene: 6. The germline CDR1 and CDR2 sequences are MNHEY and SVGAGI. The CDR3 has 15 residues. The CDR3 region is CASRPLAGGEETQYF. DNA of the CDR3: TGTGCCAGCAGGCCTCTAGCGGGGGGAGAAGAGACCCAGTACTTC.

CDR3 protein: CASTETGGAGANVLTF. The CDR3 coding sequence is TGTGCCAGCACGGAGACCGGGGGTGCTGGGGCCAACGTCCTGACTTTC. The genes are TRBV5-6 and TRBJ2-6; D possibly corresponds to TRBD2 (6 bases). With 6 bases removed from V and 2 bases from J, the gap between germline ends came to 15 bases. The length of the CDR3 is 16 residues. Germline-derived CDR1 and CDR2 are SGHDT and YYEEEE.

V gene TRBV7-2 combines with J gene TRBJ1-2; D is ambiguous. Trimming left V 5 bases short and J 4 bases short, with 17 bases between. Germline CDR1 SGHTA, CDR2 FQGNSA. The CDR3 is 15 amino acids. The CDR3 is CASSLRPRSLYGYTF. The CDR3 DNA reads TGTGCCAGCAGCCTCAGGCCCAGGTCTCTCTATGGCTACACCTTC.

The rearrangement links TRBV29-1 to TRBJ1-1; D call uncertain. The V gene's germline CDR1 is SQVTM and CDR2 ANQGSEA. This CDR3 has 11 amino acids. Between the trimmed V and J ends, which lost 6 bases and 0 bases, there was a span of 5 bases. The CDR3 DNA reads TGCAGCGTCATCATGAACACTGAAGCTTTCTTT. Its protein is CSVIMNTEAFF.

This rearrangement joins TRBV2 to TRBJ2-3; D is possibly TRBD2 (5 bases). With 6 bases removed from V and 3 bases from J, the gap between germline ends came to 7 bases. The germline gives CDR1 SNHLY, CDR2 FYNNEI. CDR3 length equals 12 residues. In DNA, the CDR3 is TGTGCCAGCAGACTAGGTACAGATACGCAGTATTTT. Amino acid sequence: CASRLGTDTQYF.

This sequence joins TRBV18 and TRBJ2-1; D is possibly TRBD2 (5 bases). Germline-derived CDR1 and CDR2 are KGHSH and LQKENI. The V gene lost 3 bases and the J gene lost 2 bases, with 11 bases spanning the gap. This CDR3 has 15 amino acids. This chain's CDR3 is CASSPRGPPYNEQFF. The DNA of the CDR3 is TGTGCCAGCTCACCCCGGGGTCCGCCCTACAATGAGCAGTTCTTC.

The rearrangement joins TRBV18 to TRBJ2-2; 7 bases map to TRBD1. Germline-derived CDR1 and CDR2 are KGHSH and LQKENI. With V trimmed by 1 base and J by 5 bases, 7 bases remained unmatched. The CDR3 totals 16 residues. DNA of the CDR3: TGTGCCAGCTCACCACTAAGGACAGGATATACCGGGGAGCTGTTTTTT. Its translation is CASSPLRTGYTGELFF.

CDR3 amino acids: CASSYLSTNYGYTF. In DNA, the CDR3 is TGTGCCAGCAGTTACCTATCCACTAACTATGGCTACACCTTC. The rearrangement joins TRBV6-6 to TRBJ1-2; no clear D. V lost 2 bases, J lost 0 bases, and 7 bases lay in between. Germline V lookup: CDR1 MNHNY, CDR2 SVGAGI (reference sequence). The CDR3 is 14 residues long.

V and J are TRBV19 and TRBJ2-6; 8 bases map to TRBD2. The junction had 6 bases not matched to a gene; V was cut back by 5 bases and J by 0 bases. Germline V lookup: CDR1 LNHDA, CDR2 SQIVND (reference sequence). This CDR3 has 17 residues. The CDR3 loop is CASSAGGRRSGANVLTF. The CDR3 DNA sequence: TGTGCCAGTAGTGCGGGGGGACGCCGCTCTGGGGCCAACGTCCTGACTTTC.

The chain carries TRBV30 and TRBJ2-1; 9 nucleotides match TRBD1. Trimming cost V 0 bases and J 9 bases; bases outside gene matches: 12. There are 16 residues in the CDR3. The germline V gene has CDR1 GTSNPN and CDR2 SVGIG (reference sequence). The CDR3 bases are TGTGCCTGGAGTGTTAAGGACAGGGGATCGAGAGGTGAGCAGTTCTTC. It encodes CAWSVKDRGSRGEQFF.

In DNA, the CDR3 is TGCGCCAGCAGCTTTACAGGGGGCGCGGCCGGGGAGCTGTTTTTT. Translated, it gives CASSFTGGAAGELFF. This chain connects TRBV5-1 to TRBJ2-2, with 9 positions matching TRBD1. The length of the CDR3 is 15 residues. The junction had 5 bases not matched to a gene; V was cut back by 2 bases and J by 6 bases. The germline V gene encodes CDR1 SGHRS and CDR2 YFSETQ.

The chain links TRBV7-9 to TRBJ2-3; D might be TRBD1 (6 bases). This CDR3 is built from 16 residues. Germline V gene data show CDR1 as SEHNR and CDR2 as FQNEAQ (reference sequence). Trimming took 4 bases from V and 0 from J, leaving 14 bases between them. DNA of the CDR3: TGTGCCAGCAGCTCCTCGACGGGACACAGCACAGATACGCAGTATTTT. Its protein is CASSSSTGHSTDTQYF. Combining the CDR3 with reference TRBV7-9 and TRBJ2-3 gives the whole variable domain DTGVSQNPRHKITKRGQNVTFRCDPISEHNRLYWYRQTLGQGPEFLTYFQNEAQLEKSRLLSDRFSAERPKGSFSTLEIQRTEQGDSAMYLCASSSSTGHSTDTQYFGPGTRLTVL.

This chain connects TRBV6-4 to TRBJ1-3; 7 bases are a match to TRBD1. The V gene's germline CDR1 is MRHNA and CDR2 SNTAGT. J was trimmed by 2 bases and V by 7 bases; bases with no gene match: 8. The CDR3 has 15 amino acids. The CDR3 reads CASKRDSGAGNTIYF. CDR3 coding DNA: TGTGCCAGCAAACGGGACAGCGGAGCTGGAAACACCATATATTTT.

The gene calls are TRBV7-2 and TRBJ2-7, with 11 positions matching TRBD1. Germline V gives CDR1 SGHTA, CDR2 FQGNSA. The CDR3 extends over 14 amino acids. Losses at the gene ends were 5 bases for V and 4 bases for J; bases not matched to a gene: 4. For the CDR3, the DNA is TGTGCCAGCAGCCCGGGGACAGGGGGTTACGAGCAGTACTTC. Translated, it gives CASSPGTGGYEQYF.

The V and J genes are TRBV2 and TRBJ1-1, with 7 bases identical to TRBD1. From germline, CDR1 is SNHLY and CDR2 FYNNEI. This CDR3 contains 14 residues. The V gene end was trimmed by 5 bases and the J gene end by 3 bases; junction bases not matched to a gene: 6. In DNA form, the CDR3 reads TGTGCCAGCAGTTTACAGGGGTCGTACACTGAAGCTTTCTTT. Amino acid sequence: CASSLQGSYTEAFF.

This chain uses TRBV6-5 with TRBJ2-5; 7 bases map to TRBD2. This CDR3 has 15 amino acids. The V and J ends lost 6 bases and 6 bases, in that order; junction bases with no gene match: 13. The germline gives CDR1 MNHEY, CDR2 SVGAGI. CDR3 protein: CASRLTSGGGKTQYF. The CDR3 DNA reads as TGTGCCAGCAGACTAACTTCGGGGGGAGGAAAGACCCAGTACTTC.

CDR3 nucleotides: TGTGCCAGCAGGTCCGGGACAGAGATACATCATTTT. Encoded protein: CASRSGTEIHHF. The rearrangement joins TRBV12-3 or TRBV12-4 to TRBJ1-5, with 7 positions matching TRBD1. The V gene end was trimmed by 6 bases and the J gene end by 16 bases; junction bases not matched to a gene: 12. This CDR3 has 12 amino acids.

This sequence joins TRBV29-1 and TRBJ2-1, with D perhaps matching TRBD2 (7 bases). Between the trimmed V and J ends, which lost 3 bases and 5 bases, there was a span of 17 bases. CDR1 and CDR2 (germline): SQVTM, ANQGSEA. The CDR3 runs to 15 residues. The CDR3 bases are TGCAGCGTTGATACCTGGGGGGGGGCCAACAATGAGCAGTTCTTC. Residues: CSVDTWGGANNEQFF.

This sequence joins TRBV2 and TRBJ2-5, with TRBD1 matching over 9 bases. The CDR3 is made up of 15 amino acids. Germline V gene sequence: CDR1 SNHLY, CDR2 FYNNEI. V was clipped by 8 bases and J by 2 bases; unmatched bases: 9. The CDR3 sequence: CASFRDRAGQETQYF. CDR3 DNA: TGTGCCAGCTTTAGGGACAGGGCTGGTCAAGAGACCCAGTACTTC.

As concerns this clone: Mismatch with germline at one junction end may stem from a read error. The chain is built from TRBV7-7 and TRBJ2-1; 10 bases are shared with TRBD1. The CDR3 spans 16 residues. Germline CDR1 and CDR2: SSHAT and FNYEAQ (reference sequence). The chain's CDR3 is CASSQTDRGGYNEQFF. The CDR3 coding sequence is TGTGCTAGCAGCCAAACGGACAGGGGGGGGTACAATGAGCAGTTCTTC. Drawing the rest from reference TRBV7-7 and TRBJ2-1, the complete variable domain is GAGVSQSPRYKVTKRGQDVTLRCDPISSHATLYWYQQALGQGPEFLTYFNYEAQPDKSGLPSDRFSAERPEGSISTLTIQRTEQRDSAMYRCASSQTDRGGYNEQFFGPGTRLTVL.

This chain links TRBV5-4 with TRBJ1-2; tentatively, D is TRBD1 (5 bases). Trimming shortened V by 4 bases and J by 6 bases, and 25 bases separated the two germline ends. Germline V gene sequence: CDR1 SGHNT, CDR2 YYREEE (reference sequence). The CDR3 is made up of 17 amino acids. The CDR3 DNA follows: TGTGCCAGCAGCGACGCCTCCAGGGCTTCAGCGCTCAATGGCTACACCTTC. This sequence encodes CASSDASRASALNGYTF.